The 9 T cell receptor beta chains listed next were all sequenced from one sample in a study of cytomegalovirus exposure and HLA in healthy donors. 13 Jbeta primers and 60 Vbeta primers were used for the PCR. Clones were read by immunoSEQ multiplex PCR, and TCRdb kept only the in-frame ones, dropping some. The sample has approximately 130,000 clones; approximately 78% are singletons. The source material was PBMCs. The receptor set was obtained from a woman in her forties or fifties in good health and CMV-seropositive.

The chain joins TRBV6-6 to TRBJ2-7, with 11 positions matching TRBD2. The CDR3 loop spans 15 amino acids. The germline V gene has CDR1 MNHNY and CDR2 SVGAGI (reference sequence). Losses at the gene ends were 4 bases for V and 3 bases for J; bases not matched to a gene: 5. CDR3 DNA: TGTGCCAGCAGTTCACTAGCGGGGGCACACTACGAGCAGTACTTC. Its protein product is CASSSLAGAHYEQYF.

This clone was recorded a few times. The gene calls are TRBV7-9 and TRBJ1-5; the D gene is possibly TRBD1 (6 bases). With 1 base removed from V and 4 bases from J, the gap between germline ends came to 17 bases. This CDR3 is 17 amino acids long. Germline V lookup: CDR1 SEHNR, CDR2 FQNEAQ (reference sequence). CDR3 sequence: CASSLGRWGQSNQPQHF. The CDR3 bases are TGTGCCAGCAGCTTAGGCCGGTGGGGGCAGTCAAATCAGCCCCAGCATTTT.

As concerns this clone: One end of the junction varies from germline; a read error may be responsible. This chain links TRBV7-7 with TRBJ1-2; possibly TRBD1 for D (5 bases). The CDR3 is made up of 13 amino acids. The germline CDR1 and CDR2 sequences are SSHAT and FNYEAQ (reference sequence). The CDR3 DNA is TGTGCTAGCAGCTTAGCGGGGGGTGGCGGCTACACCTTC. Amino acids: CASSLAGGGGYTF.

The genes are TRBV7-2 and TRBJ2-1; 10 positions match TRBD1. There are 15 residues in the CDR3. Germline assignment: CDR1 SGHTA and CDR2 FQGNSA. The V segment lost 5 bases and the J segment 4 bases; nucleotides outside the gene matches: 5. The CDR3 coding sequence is TGTGCCAGCAGCAGACAGGGGGCGGGATACAATGAGCAGTTCTTC. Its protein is CASSRQGAGYNEQFF.

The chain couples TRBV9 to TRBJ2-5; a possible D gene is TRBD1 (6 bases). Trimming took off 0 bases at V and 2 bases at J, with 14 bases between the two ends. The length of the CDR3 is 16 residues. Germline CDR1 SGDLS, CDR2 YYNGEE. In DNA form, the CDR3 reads TGTGCCAGCAGCGTAGGAGGGGGAAAGGGTCAAGAGACCCAGTACTTC. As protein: CASSVGGGKGQETQYF.

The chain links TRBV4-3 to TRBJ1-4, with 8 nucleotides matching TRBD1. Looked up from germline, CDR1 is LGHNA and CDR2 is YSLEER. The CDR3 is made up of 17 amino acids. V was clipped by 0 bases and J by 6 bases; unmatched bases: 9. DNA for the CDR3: TGCGCCAGCAGCCAAGATGGGGGACAGGAGGTATATGAAAAACTGTTTTTT. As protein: CASSQDGGQEVYEKLFF.

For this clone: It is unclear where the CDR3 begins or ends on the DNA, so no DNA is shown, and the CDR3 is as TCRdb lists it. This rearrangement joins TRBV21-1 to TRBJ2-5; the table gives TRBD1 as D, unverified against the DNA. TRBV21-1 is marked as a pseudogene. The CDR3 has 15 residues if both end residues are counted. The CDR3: CASGVGQGAVDEQYF.

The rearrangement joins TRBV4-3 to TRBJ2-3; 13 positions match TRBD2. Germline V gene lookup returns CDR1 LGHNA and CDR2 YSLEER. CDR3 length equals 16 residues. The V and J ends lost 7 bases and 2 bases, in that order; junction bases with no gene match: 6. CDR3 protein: CASKMGLAGPTDTQYF. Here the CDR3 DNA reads TGCGCCAGCAAAATGGGACTAGCGGGGCCCACAGATACGCAGTATTTT.

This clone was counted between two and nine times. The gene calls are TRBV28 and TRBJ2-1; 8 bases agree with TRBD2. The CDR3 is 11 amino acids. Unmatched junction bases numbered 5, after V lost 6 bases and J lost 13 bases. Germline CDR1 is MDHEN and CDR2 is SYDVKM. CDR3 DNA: TGTGCCAGCAGCCAGACTAGCGCCCAGTTCTTC. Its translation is CASSQTSAQFF.